The source of this TCR beta chain is a study of blood T cell repertoires in COVID-19. Study details: Whether acute or convalescent, the COVID-19 samples came from the United States, Italy and Spain.

Here immunoSEQ multiplex PCR was the method, and the copy in TCRdb shows in-frame clones only, minus some. Of more than 90,000 clones in the sample, roughly 72% were seen once. Germline CDR1 SGHNT, CDR2 YENEEA. This CDR3 comprises 16 residues. V was shortened by 1 base and J by 1 base, with 12 bases between the two germline ends. The chain is built from TRBV11-3 and TRBJ2-3, with D tentatively TRBD1 (5 bases). Sequencing input: peripheral blood. This TCR derives from a woman aged 55-70 years in a cohort sampled during active or convalescent COVID-19. The CDR3: CASSLGSGKRTDTQYF. CDR3 in DNA: TGTGCCAGCAGCTTAGGGTCAGGGAAACGCACAGATACGCAGTATTTT. The variable domain in full, completed from reference TRBV11-3 and TRBJ2-3, reads EAGVVQSPRYKIIEKKQPVAFWCNPISGHNTLYWYLQNLGQGPELLIRYENEEAVDDSQLPKDRFSAERLKGVDSTLKIQPAELGDSAVYLCASSLGSGKRTDTQYFGPGTRLTVL.